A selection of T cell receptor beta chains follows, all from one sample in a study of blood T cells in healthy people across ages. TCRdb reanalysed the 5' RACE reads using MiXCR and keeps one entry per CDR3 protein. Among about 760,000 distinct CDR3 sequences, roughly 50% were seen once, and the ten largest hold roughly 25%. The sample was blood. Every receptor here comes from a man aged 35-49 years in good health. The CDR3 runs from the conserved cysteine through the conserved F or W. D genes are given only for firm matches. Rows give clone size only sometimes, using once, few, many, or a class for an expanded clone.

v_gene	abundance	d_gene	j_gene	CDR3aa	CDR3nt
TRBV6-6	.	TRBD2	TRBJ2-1	CASRSVLAGGVDEQFF	TGTGCCAGCAGGTCGGTTCTAGCGGGGGGAGTCGATGAGCAGTTCTTC
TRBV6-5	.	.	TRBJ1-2	CASSPRTGADTF	TGTGCCAGCAGTCCACGCACCGGAGCCGACACCTTC
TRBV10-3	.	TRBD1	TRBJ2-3	CAISPTGGADTQYF	TGTGCCATCAGCCCAACAGGGGGTGCAGATACGCAGTATTTT
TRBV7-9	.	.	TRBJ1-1	CASSPPQRNEAFF	TGTGCCAGCAGCCCCCCACAACGGAATGAAGCTTTCTTT
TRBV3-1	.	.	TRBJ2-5	CASSPEGYKQYF	TGTGCCAGCAGCCCGGAAGGCTACAAGCAGTACTTC
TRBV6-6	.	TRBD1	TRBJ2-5	CASSYFDRGETQYF	TGTGCCAGCAGTTACTTTGACAGGGGAGAGACCCAGTACTTC
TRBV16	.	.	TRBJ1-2	CASSRYPGEGYTF	TGTGCCAGCAGCCGCTACCCAGGCGAAGGCTACACCTTC
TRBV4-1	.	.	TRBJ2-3	CASSQDHGDTDTQYF	TGCGCCAGCAGCCAAGATCATGGGGACACAGATACGCAGTATTTT
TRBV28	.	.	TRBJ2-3	CASSSPPQGQYF	TGTGCCAGCAGTTCGCCACCTCAAGGGCAGTATTTT
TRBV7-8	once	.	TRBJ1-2	CASSLDRGSRQGYTF	TGTGCCAGCAGCCTAGATCGGGGGTCGCGGCAAGGCTACACCTTC
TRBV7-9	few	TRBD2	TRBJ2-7	CASTEAGTDYEQYF	TGTGCCAGCACCGAAGCGGGGACTGACTACGAGCAGTACTTC
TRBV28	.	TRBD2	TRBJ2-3	CASSQPGLAGSTDTQYF	TGTGCCAGCAGCCAACCGGGACTAGCGGGAAGCACAGATACGCAGTATTTT
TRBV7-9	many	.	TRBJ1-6	CASSPTRSRNSPLHF	TGTGCCAGCAGCCCCACCCGATCCAGGAATTCACCCCTCCACTTT
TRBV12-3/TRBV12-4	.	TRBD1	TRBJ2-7	CASSFFMGQGKTYEQYF	TGTGCCAGCAGTTTTTTTATGGGACAGGGGAAGACCTACGAGCAGTACTTC
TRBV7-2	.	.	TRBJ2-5	CASSLRTGAIYNEQYF	TGTGCCAGCAGCTTAAGAACGGGGGCGATCTACAATGAGCAGTACTTC
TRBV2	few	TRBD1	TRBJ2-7	CASSLIPGTGPYEQYF	TGTGCCAGCAGCCTCATCCCCGGGACAGGTCCCTACGAGCAGTACTTC
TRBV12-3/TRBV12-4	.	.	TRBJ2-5	CASTHGGSTNEQYF	TGTGCCAGCACCCATGGGGGGAGTACCAATGAGCAGTACTTC
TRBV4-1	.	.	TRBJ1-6	CASSPSAATPLHF	TGCGCCAGCAGCCCCTCCGCGGCGACACCCCTCCACTTT
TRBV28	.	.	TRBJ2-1	CASRSAGPSYNEQFF	TGTGCCAGCAGATCCGCCGGCCCTTCCTACAATGAGCAGTTCTTC
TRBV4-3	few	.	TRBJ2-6	CASSQDPSPGANVLTF	TGCGCCAGCAGCCAAGATCCCAGTCCTGGGGCCAACGTCCTGACTTTC
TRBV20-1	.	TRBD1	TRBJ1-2	CSAREGGQGLGYTF	TGCAGTGCTAGAGAAGGGGGACAGGGGCTTGGCTACACCTTC
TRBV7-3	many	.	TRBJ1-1	CASSLGAGSTEAFF	TGTGCCAGCAGCTTAGGGGCAGGGAGCACTGAAGCTTTCTTT
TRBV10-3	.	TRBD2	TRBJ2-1	CAILAGNEQFF	TGTGCCATCCTAGCGGGCAATGAGCAGTTCTTC
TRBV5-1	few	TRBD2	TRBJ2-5	CASSFGDYPYF	TGCGCCAGCAGCTTTGGGGACTATCCGTACTTC
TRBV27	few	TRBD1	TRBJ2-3	CASSSLGTGTDTQYF	TGTGCCAGCAGTTCACTCGGGACAGGGACAGATACGCAGTATTTT
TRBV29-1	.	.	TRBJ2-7	CSVAGQTYEQYF	TGCAGCGTTGCAGGACAGACATACGAGCAGTACTTC
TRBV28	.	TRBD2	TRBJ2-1	CASSLPGTSGIRQFF	TGTGCCAGCAGTCTCCCCGGGACTAGCGGGATTAGGCAGTTCTTC
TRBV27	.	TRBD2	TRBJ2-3	CASRSSGGNTDTQYF	TGTGCCAGCAGGTCTAGCGGGGGGAACACAGATACGCAGTATTTT
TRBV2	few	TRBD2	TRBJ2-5	CASTRGLEGVAETQYF	TGTGCCAGCACCAGGGGACTAGAGGGGGTCGCAGAGACCCAGTACTTC
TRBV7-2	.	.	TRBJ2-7	CANSLSRGEQYF	TGTGCCAACAGCTTATCACGGGGCGAGCAGTACTTC
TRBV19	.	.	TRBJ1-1	CASSPRDREGAFF	TGTGCCAGTAGTCCCCGGGACCGGGAGGGAGCTTTCTTT
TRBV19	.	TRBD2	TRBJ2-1	CASTIAGVNNEQFF	TGTGCCAGTACCATAGCGGGAGTGAACAATGAGCAGTTCTTC
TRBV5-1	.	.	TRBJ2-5	CASSLLVGSRNEQYF	TGCGCCAGCAGCTTGCTAGTCGGGTCCCGCAATGAGCAGTACTTC
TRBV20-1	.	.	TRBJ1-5	CSANIPDQPQHF	TGCAGTGCTAACATTCCAGATCAGCCCCAGCATTTT
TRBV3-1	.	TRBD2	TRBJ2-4	CASSQKTGTSGNEQYF	TGTGCCAGCAGCCAAAAGACCGGGACTAGTGGAAATGAGCAGTACTTC
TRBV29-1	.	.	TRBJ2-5	CSVQEETQYF	TGCAGCGTTCAGGAAGAGACCCAGTACTTC
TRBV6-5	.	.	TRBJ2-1	CASSFGGPSGEQFF	TGTGCCAGCAGTTTTGGGGGGCCGTCAGGTGAGCAGTTCTTC